These 32 T cell receptor beta chains came from one sample sequenced in a study of cytomegalovirus exposure and HLA in healthy donors. Primers: 60 Vbeta forward and 13 Jbeta reverse. Using immunoSEQ multiplex PCR, the repertoire was profiled, and TCRdb retains in-frame clones only, with some absent. Of 160,000 or so clones in the sample, just over 70% were seen once. Specimen: PBMCs. The receptor source for this set is a man aged 18 to 30 in good health and CMV-seropositive.

This chain links TRBV28 with TRBJ2-5, with 11 bases aligning to TRBD2. This CDR3 spans 17 amino acids. V lost 4 bases, J lost 7 bases, and 14 bases stayed unmatched. In germline, CDR1 is MDHEN, CDR2 SYDVKM. CDR3 sequence reads: CASSWLAGGRTRGTQYF. CDR3 bases: TGTGCCAGCAGTTGGCTAGCGGGGGGTCGCACTAGGGGGACCCAGTACTTC.

CDR3: CASTLDRAYNQPQHF. CDR3 bases: TGTGCCAGTACTCTGGACAGGGCCTACAATCAGCCCCAGCATTTT. This chain uses TRBV19 with TRBJ1-5; 8 positions match TRBD1. Per the germline V gene, CDR1 is LNHDA and CDR2 is SQIVND (reference sequence). The CDR3 has 15 residues. J gave up 3 bases and V 7 bases, and 8 bases lay outside the gene matches.

This clone was counted a few times. The V and J genes are TRBV5-1 and TRBJ2-3; 9 bases fit TRBD2. This CDR3 comprises 16 residues. CDR1 and CDR2 (germline): SGHRS, YFSETQ. Germline trimming cut 4 bases from V and 0 bases from J; bases unmatched to any gene: 6. This CDR3 is CASSPRLAASTDTQYF. In nucleotides, the CDR3 is TGCGCCAGCAGCCCCCGACTAGCGGCAAGCACAGATACGCAGTATTTT.

CDR3 DNA sequence: TGTGCCAGCCGTTCACTAGCGGGGGTTATCGCCGGGGAGCTGTTTTTT. As protein: CASRSLAGVIAGELFF. The chain carries TRBV2 and TRBJ2-2, with 11 bases identical to TRBD2. V was pared by 8 bases and J by 6 bases, with 11 bases of the junction left unmatched. The CDR3 is 16 amino acids. Germline CDR1 SNHLY, CDR2 FYNNEI. The whole variable domain, remainder taken from reference TRBV2 and TRBJ2-2, is EPEVTQTPSHQVTQMGQEVILRCVPISNHLYFYWYRQILGQKVEFLVSFYNNEISEKSEIFDDQFSVERPDGSNFTLKIRSTKLEDSAMYFCASRSLAGVIAGELFFGEGSRLTVL.

The chain links TRBV2 to TRBJ1-5; 10 bases align to TRBD1. This CDR3 is 15 amino acids long. CDR1 is SNHLY, CDR2 FYNNEI, per germline. Losses at the gene ends were 6 bases for V and 6 bases for J; bases not matched to a gene: 8. The CDR3 region is CASRAGTGEAQPQHF. The CDR3 DNA reads as TGTGCCAGCAGGGCCGGGACAGGGGAAGCTCAGCCCCAGCATTTT.

The chain employs TRBV5-1 and TRBJ2-1; TRBD2 aligns across 8 bases. The CDR3 length is 17 residues. CDR1 SGHRS and CDR2 YFSETQ come from the germline V gene. The V and J ends lost 2 bases and 8 bases, in that order; junction bases with no gene match: 15. The CDR3 spells CASSLRSKNGRADEQFF. In DNA form, the CDR3 reads TGCGCCAGCAGCTTACGGAGCAAGAACGGGAGGGCCGATGAGCAGTTCTTC. The complete variable domain, with remaining parts taken from reference TRBV5-1 and TRBJ2-1, reads KAGVTQTPRYLIKTRGQQVTLSCSPISGHRSVSWYQQTPGQGLQFLFEYFSETQRNKGNFPGRFSGRQFSNSRSEMNVSTLELGDSALYLCASSLRSKNGRADEQFFGPGTRLTVL.

The chain joins TRBV2 to TRBJ2-1; no firm D call. This CDR3 is 16 amino acids long. Germline lookup yields CDR1 SNHLY and CDR2 FYNNEI. Trimming pared 5 bases from V and 0 bases from J, leaving 14 bases between. CDR3 sequence reads: CASSFAAQSSYNEQFF. The DNA for the CDR3 is TGTGCCAGCAGTTTTGCGGCTCAGAGCTCCTACAATGAGCAGTTCTTC.

The rearrangement links TRBV28 to TRBJ2-7; D may be TRBD1 (6 bases). The V gene lost 2 bases and the J gene lost 3 bases, with 11 bases spanning the gap. The CDR3 is 14 residues long. In germline, CDR1 is MDHEN, CDR2 SYDVKM. The CDR3 loop is CASSLQGTLYEQYV. In nucleotides, the CDR3 is TGTGCCAGCAGTTTACAGGGGACCCTCTACGAGCAGTACGTC.

The genes are TRBV30 and TRBJ1-4; no clear D gene. This CDR3 has 17 amino acids. CDR1 GTSNPN and CDR2 SVGIG come from the germline V gene (reference sequence). Between the trimmed V and J ends, which lost 0 bases and 4 bases, there was a span of 18 bases. The chain's CDR3 is CAWSVSSRDMFNEKLFF. DNA of the CDR3: TGTGCCTGGAGTGTTTCTTCCCGCGATATGTTTAATGAAAAACTGTTTTTT.

V is TRBV5-1 and J is TRBJ1-3; a possible D gene is TRBD1 (5 bases). V lost 0 bases to trimming and J lost 0 bases, with 7 bases between them. This CDR3 comprises 15 residues. Germline CDR1 and CDR2: SGHRS and YFSETQ. CDR3 protein: CASSLGQNSGNTIYF. Here the CDR3 DNA reads TGCGCCAGCAGCTTGGGACAGAACTCTGGAAACACCATATATTTT.

This clone has just one count. CDR3 residues: CSNFWTSGSGDTQYF. The CDR3, as DNA: TGTTCTAATTTCTGGACTAGCGGGAGTGGGGATACGCAGTATTTT. The chain has TRBV2 and TRBJ2-3; 13 bases are a match to TRBD2. The CDR3 has 15 residues. Germline V gene data show CDR1 as SNHLY and CDR2 as FYNNEI.

This clone occurred once. The rearrangement joins TRBV7-9 to TRBJ2-3; D might be TRBD2 (5 bases). This CDR3 has 13 amino acids. Trimming shortened V by 3 bases and J by 1 base, and 5 bases separated the two germline ends. Germline V CDR1 and CDR2: SEHNR, FQNEAQ (reference sequence). CDR3 nucleotides: TGTGCCAGCAGCTTCGGGGGCACAGATACGCAGTATTTT. It encodes CASSFGGTDTQYF.

The rearrangement joins TRBV25-1 to TRBJ1-1; 7 bases line up with TRBD1. Looked up from germline, CDR1 is MGHDK and CDR2 is SYGVNS. The CDR3 sequence is 15 residues long. V gave up 6 bases and J gave up 0 bases; unmatched junction bases: 7. Here the CDR3 reads CASRARGQMNTEAFF. As DNA, the CDR3 is TGTGCCAGCAGGGCCCGGGGACAGATGAACACTGAAGCTTTCTTT.

The chain recombines TRBV7-8 with TRBJ1-1, with D hard to call. The CDR3 contains 14 residues. Trimming shortened V by 2 bases and J by 1 base, and 8 bases separated the two germline ends. The V gene's germline CDR1 is SGHVS and CDR2 FQNEAQ. The CDR3 nucleotides are TGTGCCAGCAGCTTAATGCGGGGGAACACTGAAGCTTTCTTT. This encodes CASSLMRGNTEAFF.

This clone was observed a single time. The chain carries TRBV27 and TRBJ1-1; D may be TRBD1 (5 bases). With 2 bases removed from V and 0 bases from J, the gap between germline ends came to 10 bases. CDR1 MNHEY and CDR2 SMNVEV come from the germline V gene (reference sequence). The CDR3 is made up of 15 amino acids. The CDR3 loop reads CASSLKAGMNTEAFF. CDR3 nucleotides: TGTGCCAGCAGTTTAAAGGCAGGGATGAACACTGAAGCTTTCTTT.

J is TRBJ2-7 and V is TRBV6-5; D is perhaps TRBD2 (5 bases). The CDR3 has 13 amino acids. Trimming removed 5 bases at V and 3 bases at J, with 11 bases between. Germline V lookup: CDR1 MNHEY, CDR2 SVGAGI. The CDR3 here is CASSGGFHYEQYV. CDR3 bases: TGTGCCAGCAGTGGCGGGTTTCACTACGAGCAGTACGTC.

The V gene is TRBV4-1, the J gene TRBJ1-1, with D unresolved. The germline gives CDR1 MGHRA, CDR2 YSYEKL. CDR3 length: 13 amino acids. Trimming left V 0 bases short and J 6 bases short, with 8 bases between. The CDR3 sequence is CASSQDLSSEAFF. The CDR3 DNA follows: TGCGCCAGCAGCCAAGATTTAAGCTCTGAAGCTTTCTTT.

V is TRBV7-9 and J is TRBJ2-6; weak D call: TRBD1 (5 bases). V lost 8 bases and J lost 2, with 19 bases in between. Germline CDR1 and CDR2: SEHNR and FQNEAQ (reference sequence). The CDR3 extends over 17 amino acids. Here the CDR3 reads CASGNSWTPPGANVLTF. In nucleotides, the CDR3 is TGTGCCAGCGGAAACTCGTGGACACCCCCTGGGGCCAACGTCCTGACTTTC.

The chain employs TRBV14 and TRBJ2-7; D possibly corresponds to TRBD2 (5 bases). This CDR3 is built from 14 residues. CDR1 and CDR2 (germline): SGHDN, FVKESK. Deletions cut 0 bases from V and 3 bases from J, with 9 bases between. CDR3 nucleotide sequence: TGTGCCAGCAGCCAAGAGATGGGGAGCTACGAGCAGTACGTC. It encodes CASSQEMGSYEQYV.

The rearrangement uses TRBV5-1 and TRBJ2-3; 7 nucleotides line up with TRBD1. The CDR3 is made up of 16 amino acids. The junction had 6 bases not matched to a gene; V was cut back by 2 bases and J by 0 bases. The V gene's germline CDR1 is SGHRS and CDR2 YFSETQ. CDR3: CASSFRTGTSTDTQYF. As DNA, the CDR3 is TGCGCCAGCAGCTTTAGGACAGGTACAAGCACAGATACGCAGTATTTT.

The rearrangement joins TRBV5-1 to TRBJ2-2, with 7 bases identical to TRBD1. Germline assignment: CDR1 SGHRS and CDR2 YFSETQ. After removal of 0 bases from V and 7 bases from J, the junction contained 6 bases not matched to a gene. This CDR3 spans 15 amino acids. In nucleotides, the CDR3 is TGCGCCAGCAGCTTGGCCAAGGGGGCGGACGGGGAGCTGTTTTTT. Amino acid sequence: CASSLAKGADGELFF. Filled out from reference TRBV5-1 and TRBJ2-2, the complete variable domain reads KAGVTQTPRYLIKTRGQQVTLSCSPISGHRSVSWYQQTPGQGLQFLFEYFSETQRNKGNFPGRFSGRQFSNSRSEMNVSTLELGDSALYLCASSLAKGADGELFFGEGSRLTVL.

The chain has TRBV2 and TRBJ1-3, with D possibly being TRBD1 (6 bases). Trimming stripped 5 bases from V and 0 bases from J, with 8 bases between. Per the germline V gene, CDR1 is SNHLY and CDR2 is FYNNEI. The CDR3 sequence is 14 residues long. The CDR3 protein is CASSWTASGNTIYF. In nucleotides, the CDR3 is TGTGCCAGCAGTTGGACAGCCTCTGGAAACACCATATATTTT.

The rearrangement joins TRBV7-2 to TRBJ1-2; TRBD1 matches at 8 bases. CDR3 size: 17 residues. The germline gives CDR1 SGHTA, CDR2 FQGNSA. With 0 bases clipped from V and 8 bases from J, the junction kept 14 bases outside the gene matches. In DNA, the CDR3 is TGTGCCAGCAGCTTAGCCCCCCAGGGGGCGGCCGGGGGAGGCTACACCTTC. It is translated as CASSLAPQGAAGGGYTF.

The gene calls are TRBV13 and TRBJ1-2; 7 bases are shared with TRBD1. The CDR3 length is 16 residues. Germline V gene lookup returns CDR1 PRHDT and CDR2 FYEKMQ (reference sequence). V lost 4 bases and J lost 1; bases outside the gene matches: 9. In nucleotides, the CDR3 is TGTGCCAGCAGCTCCTCATGGGACAGCTTTAACTATGGCTACACCTTC. This codes for CASSSSWDSFNYGYTF.

The chain recombines TRBV6-1 with TRBJ2-7; D possibly corresponds to TRBD2 (5 bases). This CDR3 has 18 residues. V gave up 4 bases and J gave up 2 bases, with 24 bases separating them. In germline, CDR1 is MNHNS, CDR2 SASEGT. The CDR3 DNA sequence: TGTGCCAGCAGTGCCCTTGTGGGTCCGGGGATGAGGGCCTACGAGCAGTACGTC. Its protein product is CASSALVGPGMRAYEQYV.

This rearrangement joins TRBV30 to TRBJ2-1; 12 nucleotides match TRBD2. The CDR3 is 16 residues long. Germline V gene sequence: CDR1 GTSNPN, CDR2 SVGIG (reference sequence). Trimming at V came to 0 bases and at J to 7 bases, leaving 7 bases not matched to a gene. CDR3: CAWSVRGLAGRNEQFF. The CDR3, as DNA: TGTGCCTGGAGTGTACGTGGACTAGCGGGAAGGAATGAGCAGTTCTTC.

The rearrangement uses TRBV10-2 and TRBJ2-7; 8 nucleotides line up with TRBD1. The CDR3 length is 14 residues. Trimming removed 6 bases from V and 7 bases from J; junction bases left unmatched: 11. The germline V gene encodes CDR1 WSHSY and CDR2 SAAADI. DNA of the CDR3: TGCGCCAGCAGCGTAAAGCAGGGGGCTGGGGAGCAGTACGTC. It codes for CASSVKQGAGEQYV.

The chain joins TRBV2 to TRBJ2-7; 8 nucleotides match TRBD2. Germline CDR1 reads SNHLY; CDR2 reads FYNNEI. CDR3 length: 15 amino acids. V lost 8 bases and J lost 1; bases outside the gene matches: 10. DNA for the CDR3: TGTGCCAGCTTACGCGAGATAGCGGGGTCCTACGAGCAGTACGTC. As protein: CASLREIAGSYEQYV.

This clone showed up just a few times. This specimen includes other DNA sequences encoding the same CDR3. V usage is TRBV6-5 and J usage is TRBJ1-1; D is undetermined. Germline V gene sequence: CDR1 MNHEY, CDR2 SVGAGI. This CDR3 is built from 13 residues. V was trimmed by 0 bases and J by 1 base, leaving 3 bases between them. DNA for the CDR3: TGTGCCAGCAGTTACTCCAGGAACACTGAAGCTTTCTTT. Its translation is CASSYSRNTEAFF.

Comment on this clone: Additional DNA sequences in this sample encode the identical CDR3. V gene TRBV11-2 combines with J gene TRBJ2-1, with 7 bases that match TRBD1. The CDR3 has 13 amino acids. The V and J ends lost 1 base and 6 bases, in that order; junction bases with no gene match: 0. Looked up from germline, CDR1 is SGHAT and CDR2 is FQNNGV. This chain's CDR3 is CASSLAGGNEQFF. The CDR3 bases are TGTGCCAGCAGCTTAGCAGGGGGCAATGAGCAGTTCTTC.

Written as DNA, the CDR3 is TGTGCCAGCGGTGGCCTGTACTATGGCTACACCTTC. Amino acids: CASGGLYYGYTF. This chain links TRBV28 with TRBJ1-2; D uncertain. CDR1 is MDHEN and CDR2 is SYDVKM in the germline V gene. The CDR3 length is 12 residues. V was cut by 8 bases and J by 3 bases, with 10 bases left in between.

The gene calls are TRBV9 and TRBJ1-2; D gene unclear. Trimming stripped 0 bases from V and 7 bases from J, with 13 bases between. Germline assignment: CDR1 SGDLS and CDR2 YYNGEE. This CDR3 region has 14 residues. The CDR3 coding sequence is TGTGCCAGCAGCGTAGCTTACGGTGGTGGTGGCTACACCTTC. This encodes CASSVAYGGGGYTF. Looking up the rest from reference TRBV9 and TRBJ1-2 gives the full variable domain: DSGVTQTPKHLITATGQRVTLRCSPRSGDLSVYWYQQSLDQGLQFLIQYYNGEERAKGNILERFSAQQFPDLHSELNLSSLELGDSALYFCASSVAYGGGGYTFGSGTRLTVV.